The TCR beta chain under discussion was sequenced for a study of T cells after yellow fever vaccination. This clonotype was counted ten times or more. TCR cDNA was made by 5'RACE template switching, adding a universal primer site and UMIs. TCRdb fed the 5' RACE reads into MiXCR, producing one record per CDR3 protein. This sample carries about 160,000 distinct CDR3 sequences, around 7.3% of them seen once, and the ten largest clones take over 2%. Germline CDR1 reads WSHSY; CDR2 reads SAAADI. The length of the CDR3 is 14 residues. The ends were cut back, 2 bases at V and 7 bases at J, with 15 bases in the middle.

This TCR was sampled from a man aged 18 to 30 who received the YFV17D yellow fever vaccine. The material was CD4+ T cells sorted from PBMCs, obtained less than 6 days after the first yellow fever vaccination. V and J are TRBV10-2 and TRBJ2-7; tentative D call: TRBD1 (6 bases). CDR3 DNA: TGCGCCAGCAGTGAGACAGGGCCGCCGAGGGAGCAGTACTTC. Translating gives CASSETGPPREQYF.